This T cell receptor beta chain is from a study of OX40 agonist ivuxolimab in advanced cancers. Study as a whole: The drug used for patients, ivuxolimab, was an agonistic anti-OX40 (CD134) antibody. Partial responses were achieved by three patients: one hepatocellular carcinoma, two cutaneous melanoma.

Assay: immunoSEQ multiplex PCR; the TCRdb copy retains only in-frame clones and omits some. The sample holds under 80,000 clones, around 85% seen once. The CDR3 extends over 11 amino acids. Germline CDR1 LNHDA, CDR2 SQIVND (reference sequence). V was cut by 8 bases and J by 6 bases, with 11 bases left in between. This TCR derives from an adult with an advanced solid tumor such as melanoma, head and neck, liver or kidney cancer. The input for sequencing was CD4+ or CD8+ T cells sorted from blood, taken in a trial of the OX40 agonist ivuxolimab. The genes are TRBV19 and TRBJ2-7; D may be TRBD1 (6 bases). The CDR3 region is CASQGWREQYF. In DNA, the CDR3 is TGTGCCAGTCAGGGGTGGCGCGAGCAGTACTTC.